These T cell receptor beta chains were read from a single sample in a study of cytomegalovirus exposure and HLA in healthy donors. Assay: immunoSEQ multiplex PCR; the TCRdb copy retains only in-frame clones and omits some. The data hold over 50,000 clones, with approximately 83% observed a single time. Sequenced material: PBMCs. The origin of the receptors is a man aged 40-49 years in good health and CMV-seronegative. Each CDR3 is given with its conserved first and last residue. The D gene is left open where the match is weak. Clone size appears in some rows only: once, few, many, or a class for an expanded clone.

TRBD1 TRBJ1-2 TRBV5-1 - CASRLGQGGGYTF TGCGCCAGCAGATTGGGACAGGGCGGCGGCTACACCTTC
- TRBJ1-1 TRBV15 - CATSRDWGLNTEAFF TGTGCCACCAGCAGAGATTGGGGACTTAACACTGAAGCTTTCTTT
- TRBJ2-5 TRBV30 once CAWSVRGGSETQYF TGTGCCTGGAGTGTACGCGGAGGGTCAGAGACCCAGTACTTC
- TRBJ2-5 TRBV6-1 few CASSEAQQETQYF TGTGCCAGCAGTGAAGCGCAGCAAGAGACCCAGTACTTC
- TRBJ1-4 TRBV7-9 - CASSLGGPDSYEKLFF TGTGCCAGCAGCTTAGGCGGGCCGGATTCTTATGAAAAACTGTTTTTT
- TRBJ1-1 TRBV13 - CASSPGQMNTEAFF TGTGCCAGCAGCCCCGGACAAATGAACACTGAAGCTTTCTTT
- TRBJ1-2 TRBV5-1 - CASSSSANYGYTF TGCGCCAGCAGCTCTTCAGCTAACTATGGCTACACCTTC
- TRBJ2-7 TRBV4-3 - CASSANQGKGYEQYF TGCGCCAGCAGCGCAAACCAGGGGAAGGGGTACGAGCAGTACTTC
- TRBJ2-7 TRBV30 - CAWDSGVTYEQYF TGTGCCTGGGATTCAGGGGTTACCTACGAGCAGTACTTC
TRBD1 TRBJ1-5 TRBV30 - CAWSPGTGDNQPQHF TGTGCCTGGAGTCCCGGGACAGGAGACAATCAGCCCCAGCATTTT
- TRBJ2-5 TRBV27 - CASSLSISVRETQYF TGTGCCAGCAGTTTATCTATATCGGTTCGAGAGACCCAGTACTTC
- TRBJ1-5 TRBV4-3 - CASSQVITGNQPQHF TGCGCCAGCAGCCAAGTCATTACAGGCAATCAGCCCCAGCATTTT
- TRBJ1-2 TRBV6-6 - CASSPDWVTGYTF TGTGCCAGCAGCCCCGACTGGGTAACTGGCTACACCTTC
- TRBJ1-2 TRBV7-9 - CASSKPGDGYTF TGTGCCAGCAGCAAACCCGGGGATGGCTACACCTTC
TRBD2 TRBJ2-3 TRBV6-6 - CASSTTRLAGEDTQYF TGTGCCAGCAGTACCACCCGACTAGCGGGGGAAGATACGCAGTATTTT
TRBD1 TRBJ1-4 TRBV25-1 - CASRAPGTAYEKLFF TGTGCCAGCAGAGCACCCGGGACAGCGTATGAAAAACTGTTTTTT
- TRBJ1-1 TRBV30 - CAWSRTAGTEAFF TGTGCCTGGAGCCGGACAGCAGGCACTGAAGCTTTCTTT
- TRBJ1-3 TRBV7-2 - CASSLEAIPGNTIYF TGTGCCAGCAGCTTGGAGGCTATTCCTGGAAACACCATATATTTT
- TRBJ1-2 TRBV7-2 - CASSLVEAPYGYTF TGTGCCAGCAGCTTAGTTGAAGCACCCTATGGCTACACCTTC
TRBD2 TRBJ2-3 TRBV5-1 - CASSGGTSGADTQYF TGCGCCAGCAGCGGGGGGACTAGCGGGGCAGATACGCAGTATTTT
- TRBJ1-2 TRBV10-3 - CAISGDSHYGYTF TGTGCCATCAGTGGTGACAGCCACTATGGCTACACCTTC
TRBD1 TRBJ1-2 TRBV6-6 - CASSPDRGGYTF TGTGCCAGCAGTCCCGACAGGGGTGGCTACACCTTC
- TRBJ2-7 TRBV5-4 few CASSPARESYEQYF TGTGCCAGCAGCCCAGCCCGGGAATCCTACGAGCAGTACTTC
TRBD1 TRBJ1-1 TRBV19 once CASSILGTGLLYTEAFF TGTGCCAGTAGTATATTGGGGACAGGACTTTTGTACACTGAAGCTTTCTTT
- TRBJ1-1 TRBV5-1 - CASSSTGGNTEAFF TGCGCCAGCAGCTCGACCGGGGGGAACACTGAAGCTTTCTTT
TRBD2 TRBJ2-3 TRBV7-6 - CASSQLLTLAGNINTQYF TGTGCCAGCAGCCAACTTCTGACGCTAGCGGGGAATATAAATACGCAGTATTTT
- TRBJ2-7 TRBV11-3 - CASSLMTASPYEQYF TGTGCCAGCAGCTTGATGACAGCCTCGCCCTACGAGCAGTACTTC
TRBD1 TRBJ2-1 TRBV5-4 - CASSLEAGQGGHEQFF TGTGCCAGCAGCTTGGAGGCCGGACAGGGGGGGCATGAGCAGTTCTTC
TRBD2 TRBJ2-3 TRBV9 - CASSSREGGRTDTQYF TGTGCCAGCAGCTCAAGGGAGGGAGGTCGCACAGATACGCAGTATTTT
- TRBJ1-1 TRBV7-9 few CASSWFQGKPEAFF TGTGCCAGCAGCTGGTTCCAGGGGAAGCCTGAAGCTTTCTTT
- TRBJ2-2 TRBV7-6 - CASRSGGNTGELFF TGTGCCAGCAGATCCGGGGGAAACACCGGGGAGCTGTTTTTT
- TRBJ1-1 TRBV28 - CAITTGFTEAFF TGTGCCATCACTACAGGGTTCACTGAAGCTTTCTTT
- TRBJ1-2 TRBV19 - CASRTGGNYGYTF TGTGCCAGTAGGACGGGAGGAAACTATGGCTACACCTTC
- TRBJ2-7 TRBV13 - CASSPTGLRIGEQYF TGTGCCAGCAGCCCTACCGGACTTCGGATCGGCGAGCAGTACTTC
- TRBJ1-2 TRBV6-5 - CASRITADSNYGYTF TGTGCCAGCAGAATTACGGCGGACAGCAACTATGGCTACACCTTC
TRBD1 TRBJ2-3 TRBV5-4 - CASSEEPGQITDTQYF TGTGCCAGCAGCGAAGAACCGGGACAGATCACAGATACGCAGTATTTT
TRBD2 TRBJ2-5 TRBV5-4 - CASSPRRGAKETQYF TGTGCCAGCAGCCCCCGGCGGGGGGCTAAAGAGACCCAGTACTTC
- TRBJ2-5 TRBV5-4 once CASSTSNRAETQYF TGTGCCAGCAGCACATCCAACAGGGCCGAGACCCAGTACTTC
TRBD1 TRBJ2-3 TRBV30 - CAWSTGPPDTQYF TGTGCCTGGTCGACAGGGCCCCCAGATACGCAGTATTTT
TRBD2 TRBJ2-5 TRBV5-1 - CASSLGLAGGDQETQYF TGCGCCAGCAGCTTGGGACTAGCGGGGGGGGACCAAGAGACCCAGTACTTC
TRBD1 TRBJ2-2 TRBV11-1 - CASSSDRGEDTGELFF TGTGCCAGCAGCTCAGACAGGGGAGAGGACACCGGGGAGCTGTTTTTT
- TRBJ2-5 TRBV4-2 - CASSHRSSGRTQYF TGTGCCAGCAGCCATCGGTCTAGTGGTCGAACCCAGTACTTC
TRBD1 TRBJ1-2 TRBV2 - CASSEGSPGQGIDYGYTF TGTGCCAGCAGTGAGGGCTCACCGGGACAGGGGATAGACTATGGCTACACCTTC
- TRBJ1-1 TRBV7-5 - CARSGLDRFEKGEAFF TGTGCCAGAAGCGGACTGGACAGGTTTGAAAAGGGTGAAGCTTTCTTT
- TRBJ1-2 TRBV5-1 - CASSLISGFDGYTF TGCGCCAGCAGCTTGATCTCCGGGTTTGATGGCTACACCTTC
TRBD1 TRBJ2-2 TRBV5-4 - CASSSGDRGTGELFF TGTGCCAGCAGCTCGGGGGACAGGGGCACCGGGGAGCTGTTTTTT
TRBD2 TRBJ2-1 TRBV5-4 - CASSLGAGVSSNEQFF TGTGCCAGCAGCTTGGGTGCGGGGGTCTCCTCCAATGAGCAGTTCTTC
TRBD1 TRBJ1-2 TRBV2 - CASSGGTARDSGGYTF TGTGCCAGCAGTGGGGGGACAGCTAGAGATTCGGGCGGCTACACCTTC
- TRBJ2-5 TRBV5-6 - CASSAGFETQYF TGTGCCAGCAGCGCGGGTTTTGAGACCCAGTACTTC
TRBD1 TRBJ2-5 TRBV5-1 - CASSLETGGLRETQYF TGCGCCAGCAGCTTGGAAACAGGGGGCTTGAGAGAGACCCAGTACTTC